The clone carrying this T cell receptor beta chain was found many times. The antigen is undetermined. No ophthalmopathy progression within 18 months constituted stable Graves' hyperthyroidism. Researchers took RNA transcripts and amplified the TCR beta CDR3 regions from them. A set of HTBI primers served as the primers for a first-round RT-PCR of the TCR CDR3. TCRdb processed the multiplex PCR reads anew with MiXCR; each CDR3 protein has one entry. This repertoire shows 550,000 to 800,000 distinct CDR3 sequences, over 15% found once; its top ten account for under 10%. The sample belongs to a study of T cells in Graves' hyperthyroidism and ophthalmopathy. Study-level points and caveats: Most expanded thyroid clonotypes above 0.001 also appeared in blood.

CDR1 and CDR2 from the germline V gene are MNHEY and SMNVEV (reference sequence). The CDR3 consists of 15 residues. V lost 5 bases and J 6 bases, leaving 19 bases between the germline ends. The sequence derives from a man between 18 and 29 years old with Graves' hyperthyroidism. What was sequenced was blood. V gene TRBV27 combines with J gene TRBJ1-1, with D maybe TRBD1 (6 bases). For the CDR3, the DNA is TGTGCCAGCAGTCCCCAGGCGGGGGGGCGGCCTGAAGCTTTCTTT. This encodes CASSPQAGGRPEAFF.